A single sample gave rise to the 29 T cell receptor beta chains below, sequenced in a study of blood T cell repertoires in COVID-19. Sequencing used immunoSEQ multiplex PCR; TCRdb keeps in-frame clones, though not all of them. The table includes some 270,000 clones, around 90% detected once. Sequencing used peripheral blood. These receptors originate from a man aged 50 or older with acute or convalescent COVID-19.

The chain couples TRBV10-3 to TRBJ1-4; 9 bases line up with TRBD1. The CDR3 consists of 16 residues. The V and J ends lost 0 bases and 7 bases, in that order; junction bases with no gene match: 6. Looked up from germline, CDR1 is ENHRY and CDR2 is SYGVKD. Here the CDR3 reads CAISESEWTGVEKLFF. CDR3 nucleotides: TGTGCCATCAGTGAGTCTGAGTGGACAGGGGTTGAAAAACTGTTTTTT.

The chain combines TRBV11-3 with TRBJ1-1; D perhaps matches TRBD1 (6 bases). CDR3 length: 14 residues. V dropped 2 bases and J dropped 1 base, with 8 bases sitting between them. CDR1 SGHNT and CDR2 YENEEA come from the germline V gene. The CDR3 spells CASSLSGQNTEAFF. The DNA of the CDR3 is TGTGCCAGCAGCTTATCGGGACAGAACACTGAAGCTTTCTTT.

The J gene is TRBJ1-5, the V gene TRBV10-2; 7 bases are shared with TRBD1. Germline V gene sequence: CDR1 WSHSY, CDR2 SAAADI. This CDR3 comprises 19 residues. V lost 4 bases to trimming and J lost 1 base; unmatched junction nucleotides: 16. CDR3 in DNA: TGCGCCAGCAGTGGGATTGGACAAGGGGGCGCCGGAAGCAATCAGCCCCAGCATTTT. It is translated as CASSGIGQGGAGSNQPQHF.

This chain links TRBV19 with TRBJ1-2; TRBD1 matches at 7 bases. Germline values: CDR1 LNHDA, CDR2 SQIVND (reference sequence). This CDR3 has 15 amino acids. V was pared by 3 bases and J by 4 bases, with 8 bases of the junction left unmatched. CDR3 loop: CASSIKGAGAYGYTF. Written as DNA, the CDR3 is TGTGCCAGTAGTATCAAGGGGGCTGGGGCCTATGGCTACACCTTC.

This chain connects TRBV10-3 to TRBJ2-5, with a tentative D call TRBD1 (6 bases). This CDR3 has 13 amino acids. With 3 bases removed from V and 3 bases from J, the gap between germline ends came to 8 bases. CDR1 and CDR2 (germline): ENHRY, SYGVKD. The CDR3 sequence: CAISENREETQYF. As DNA, the CDR3 is TGTGCCATCAGTGAAAACAGGGAAGAGACCCAGTACTTC.

The chain links TRBV9 to TRBJ2-3; 7 bases match TRBD2. Germline loops: CDR1 SGDLS, CDR2 YYNGEE. The CDR3 length is 17 residues. Germline trimming cut 0 bases from V and 2 bases from J; bases unmatched to any gene: 9. The chain's CDR3 is CASSVGGSSGFTDTQYF. CDR3 coding DNA: TGTGCCAGCAGCGTAGGTGGGTCTAGCGGCTTCACAGATACGCAGTATTTT.

This rearrangement joins TRBV9 to TRBJ2-7, with 7 bases identical to TRBD1. Germline V gene sequence: CDR1 SGDLS, CDR2 YYNGEE. The CDR3 consists of 16 residues. Trimming took 3 bases from V and 0 from J; bases not matched to a gene: 9. The CDR3 coding sequence is TGTGCCAGCAGCGGGGGACCGGGACAGCACTCCTACGAGCAGTACTTC. Residues: CASSGGPGQHSYEQYF.

The J gene is TRBJ1-6, the V gene TRBV30; no reliable D call. The CDR3 is made up of 11 amino acids. Per the germline V gene, CDR1 is GTSNPN and CDR2 is SVGIG (reference sequence). V was cut by 3 bases and J by 10 bases, with 7 bases left in between. The DNA for the CDR3 is TGTGCCTGGAGCGTTGTGTCACCCCTCCACTTT. Its translation: CAWSVVSPLHF.

The chain is built from TRBV2 and TRBJ1-1; D is uncertain. CDR3 length: 13 residues. V dropped 8 bases and J dropped 4 bases, with 14 bases sitting between them. CDR1 SNHLY and CDR2 FYNNEI come from the germline V gene. The CDR3 DNA sequence: TGTGCCAGCCTCACTCACTCGGGCACTGAAGCTTTCTTT. This codes for CASLTHSGTEAFF.

The rearrangement joins TRBV10-3 to TRBJ1-1; D is unresolved. V lost 0 bases, J lost 1 base, and 9 bases lay in between. The CDR3 consists of 15 residues. Germline CDR1 and CDR2: ENHRY and SYGVKD. CDR3 loop: CAISESWESNTEAFF. The CDR3 DNA is TGTGCCATCAGTGAGTCGTGGGAGTCGAACACTGAAGCTTTCTTT.

The J gene is TRBJ2-1, the V gene TRBV7-3, with 11 nucleotides matching TRBD2. Germline CDR1 SGHTA, CDR2 FQGTGA. After removal of 5 bases from V and 5 bases from J, the junction contained 5 bases not matched to a gene. The CDR3 totals 15 residues. Here the CDR3 DNA reads TGTGCCAGCAGCCCACAGACTAGCGGGAACAATGAGCAGTTCTTC. Its protein product is CASSPQTSGNNEQFF. Looking up the rest from reference TRBV7-3 and TRBJ2-1 gives the full variable domain: GAGVSQTPSNKVTEKGKYVELRCDPISGHTALYWYRQSLGQGPEFLIYFQGTGAADDSGLPNDRFFAVRPEGSVSTLKIQRTERGDSAVYLCASSPQTSGNNEQFFGPGTRLTVL.

The CDR3, as DNA: TGTGCCACCAGCAGAGAGCAGGGGATGGGGTCACAAGAGACCCAGTACTTC. It yields the protein CATSREQGMGSQETQYF. The chain joins TRBV15 to TRBJ2-5; tentatively, D is TRBD1 (6 bases). Trimming removed 0 bases at V and 2 bases at J, with 16 bases between. Germline loops: CDR1 LNHNV, CDR2 YYDKDF (reference sequence). This CDR3 contains 17 residues.

The J gene is TRBJ1-1, the V gene TRBV19; 8 nucleotides align to TRBD1. The germline CDR1 and CDR2 sequences are LNHDA and SQIVND (reference sequence). V dropped 3 bases and J dropped 7; count of bases not matched to a gene: 10. CDR3 length equals 15 residues. This CDR3 reads CASSMDRVNVDEAFF. CDR3 coding DNA: TGTGCCAGTAGTATGGACAGGGTTAATGTAGATGAAGCTTTCTTT.

The chain uses TRBV12-3 or TRBV12-4 and TRBJ1-1; the D is unclear. V lost 6 bases to trimming and J lost 4 bases, with 12 bases between them. The CDR3 has 13 amino acids. CDR3 in amino acids: CASSPQVGTEAFF. The CDR3 DNA follows: TGTGCCAGCAGCCCGCAGGTGGGCACTGAAGCTTTCTTT.

This chain uses TRBV7-3 with TRBJ1-1; no reliable D call. Trimming took 2 bases from V and 3 from J, leaving 7 bases between them. The CDR3 is made up of 13 amino acids. Germline CDR1 reads SGHTA; CDR2 reads FQGTGA. CDR3: CASSLQQDTEAFF. The CDR3 region has the DNA TGTGCCAGCAGCTTACAACAAGACACTGAAGCTTTCTTT.

This chain connects TRBV27 to TRBJ2-5; 7 nucleotides agree with TRBD2. CDR1 and CDR2 from the germline V gene are MNHEY and SMNVEV (reference sequence). Germline trimming cut 6 bases from V and 5 bases from J; bases unmatched to any gene: 12. The CDR3 contains 15 residues. The CDR3 reads CASRGWGGRYETQYF. The DNA of the CDR3 is TGTGCCAGCAGGGGCTGGGGGGGGAGGTATGAGACCCAGTACTTC.

The J gene is TRBJ1-1, the V gene TRBV29-1; no definite D call. Germline V gene sequence: CDR1 SQVTM, CDR2 ANQGSEA. Trimming removed 5 bases at V and 1 base at J, with 8 bases between. This CDR3 is 12 amino acids long. Here the CDR3 reads CSVMGWNTEAFF. CDR3 in DNA: TGCAGCGTTATGGGCTGGAACACTGAAGCTTTCTTT.

This chain links TRBV5-1 with TRBJ1-5; 11 positions agree with TRBD1. V was pared by 4 bases and J by 5 bases, with 11 bases of the junction left unmatched. The CDR3 is made up of 17 amino acids. The germline V gene has CDR1 SGHRS and CDR2 YFSETQ. CDR3 sequence (DNA): TGCGCCAGCAGCGGGGGTGGGACAGGGGGTGCCGATCAGCCCCAGCATTTT. It encodes CASSGGGTGGADQPQHF. The full variable domain, rest sourced from reference TRBV5-1 and TRBJ1-5, is KAGVTQTPRYLIKTRGQQVTLSCSPISGHRSVSWYQQTPGQGLQFLFEYFSETQRNKGNFPGRFSGRQFSNSRSEMNVSTLELGDSALYLCASSGGGTGGADQPQHFGDGTRLSIL.

This chain joins TRBV9 and TRBJ2-7; D is unclear. V dropped 3 bases and J dropped 1 base, with 8 bases sitting between them. The CDR3 length is 13 residues. Germline lookup yields CDR1 SGDLS and CDR2 YYNGEE. The CDR3 DNA follows: TGTGCCAGCAGCGCACTGGAGTCCTACGAGCAGTACTTC. The encoded protein is CASSALESYEQYF.

The chain uses TRBV5-5 and TRBJ2-3, with TRBD1 as a possible D gene (6 bases). Germline values: CDR1 SGHKS, CDR2 YYEKEE (reference sequence). This CDR3 has 16 residues. The germline V and J ends were trimmed by 0 bases and 3 bases, with 14 bases remaining between them. CDR3 region: CASSLGGRGWTDTQYF. DNA for the CDR3: TGTGCCAGCAGCTTGGGGGGCAGGGGATGGACAGATACGCAGTATTTT. Supplemented by reference TRBV5-5 and TRBJ2-3, the full variable domain reads DAGVTQSPTHLIKTRGQQVTLRCSPISGHKSVSWYQQVLGQGPQFIFQYYEKEERGRGNFPDRFSARQFPNYSSELNVNALLLGDSALYLCASSLGGRGWTDTQYFGPGTRLTVL.

The chain joins TRBV10-3 to TRBJ2-5; D not certain. The CDR3 totals 13 residues. V lost 2 bases to trimming and J lost 5 bases, with 9 bases between them. Germline CDR1 ENHRY, CDR2 SYGVKD. The CDR3 nucleotides read TGTGCCATCAGTGAGATCGACGGGGAGACCCAGTACTTC. Amino acid sequence: CAISEIDGETQYF.

The count of this clone is one. The chain links TRBV19 to TRBJ2-5; TRBD2 might be the D (5 bases). Germline V gene sequence: CDR1 LNHDA, CDR2 SQIVND (reference sequence). This CDR3 has 13 amino acids. The V end lost 2 bases, the J end lost 5 bases, and 9 bases lay between the germline ends. For the CDR3, the DNA is TGTGCCAGTAGTATATTGGGCGGGGAGACCCAGTACTTC. It translates to CASSILGGETQYF.

J is TRBJ1-2 and V is TRBV9, with 11 bases identical to TRBD1. Germline lookup yields CDR1 SGDLS and CDR2 YYNGEE. V was clipped by 3 bases and J by 8 bases; unmatched bases: 6. The CDR3 is 14 residues long. The CDR3 sequence is CASSAGTGGMGYTF. As DNA, the CDR3 is TGTGCCAGCAGCGCCGGGACAGGGGGGATGGGCTACACCTTC.

The J gene is TRBJ2-1, the V gene TRBV6-1; 7 bases agree with TRBD2. CDR1 is MNHNS, CDR2 SASEGT, per germline. Trimming cost V 3 bases and J 7 bases; bases outside gene matches: 9. This CDR3 has 15 residues. This CDR3 reads CASSEWSGDGNEQFF. The CDR3 nucleotides are TGTGCCAGCAGTGAGTGGAGCGGGGATGGGAATGAGCAGTTCTTC.

V usage is TRBV19 and J usage is TRBJ2-5, with 9 bases identical to TRBD1. The J segment lost 7 bases and the V segment lost 5 bases, leaving 11 bases of the junction unmatched. CDR1 is LNHDA, CDR2 SQIVND, per germline (reference sequence). The CDR3 contains 15 residues. The CDR3 DNA is TGTGCCAGTAGTTGGGGGTCCACAGGGGGCTCGACCCAGTACTTC. The encoded protein is CASSWGSTGGSTQYF.

As to this clone: Other DNA sequences in this specimen translate into the identical CDR3. The chain recombines TRBV12-3 or TRBV12-4 with TRBJ1-6; 7 nucleotides agree with TRBD1. The junction had 2 bases not matched to a gene; V was cut back by 4 bases and J by 8 bases. The CDR3 runs to 13 residues. CDR3 in amino acids: CASSSTGDSPLHF. The CDR3 DNA reads TGTGCCAGCAGTTCAACAGGGGATTCACCCCTCCACTTT.

V and J are TRBV5-4 and TRBJ1-1; D is unresolved. The length of the CDR3 is 13 residues. From germline, CDR1 is SGHNT and CDR2 YYREEE (reference sequence). Trimming took 7 bases from V and 6 from J, leaving 16 bases between them. In DNA, the CDR3 is TGTGCCAGCTCCTTACCCCTAAGTGCTGAAGCTTTCTTT. Its protein product is CASSLPLSAEAFF.

The chain is built from TRBV2 and TRBJ1-4; D possibly corresponds to TRBD1 (6 bases). This CDR3 is 16 amino acids long. Germline V lookup: CDR1 SNHLY, CDR2 FYNNEI. Trimming took off 5 bases at V and 7 bases at J, with 20 bases between the two ends. The CDR3 reads CASSLRTVGLGEKLFF. The CDR3 coding sequence is TGTGCCAGCAGTCTCCGGACAGTGGGGTTGGGTGAAAAACTGTTTTTT.

The rearrangement links TRBV27 to TRBJ1-2, with D possibly matching TRBD1 (6 bases). The CDR3 spans 13 residues. The ends were cut back, 6 bases at V and 4 bases at J, with 12 bases in the middle. Looked up from germline, CDR1 is MNHEY and CDR2 is SMNVEV (reference sequence). CDR3 sequence reads: CASRRGFGYGYTF. The CDR3 DNA follows: TGTGCCAGCAGGAGGGGGTTTGGCTATGGCTACACCTTC.